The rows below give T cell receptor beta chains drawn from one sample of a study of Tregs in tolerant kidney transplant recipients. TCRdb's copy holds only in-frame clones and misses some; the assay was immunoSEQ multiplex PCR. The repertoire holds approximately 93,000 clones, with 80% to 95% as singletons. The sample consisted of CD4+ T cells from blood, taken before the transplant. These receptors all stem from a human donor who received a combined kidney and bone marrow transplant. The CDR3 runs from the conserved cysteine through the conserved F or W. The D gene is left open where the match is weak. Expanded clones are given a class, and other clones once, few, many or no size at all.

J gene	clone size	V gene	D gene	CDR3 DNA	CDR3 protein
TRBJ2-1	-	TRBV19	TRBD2	TGTGCCAGTGGACTAGCGGGGTCCTACAATGAGCAGTTCTTC	CASGLAGSYNEQFF
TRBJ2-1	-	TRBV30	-	TGTGCCTGGACAAGCGGGCGATACAATGAGCAGTTCTTC	CAWTSGRYNEQFF
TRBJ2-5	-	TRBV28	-	TGTGCCAGCAGTTTAAGTCAGGTTGGATGGGAGACCCAGTACTTC	CASSLSQVGWETQYF
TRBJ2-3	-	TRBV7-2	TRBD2	TGTGCCAGCAGTCTTGGACTAGTATGGTGGGAGCAGTATTTT	CASSLGLVWWEQYF
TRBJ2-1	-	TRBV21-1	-	TGTGCCAGCAGCAAAATCCCCAGCGGATCTAACAATGAGCAGTTCTTC	CASSKIPSGSNNEQFF
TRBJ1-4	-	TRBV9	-	TGTGCCAGCAGCGCGGGGGGGCAGTCTGAAAAACTGTTTTTT	CASSAGGQSEKLFF
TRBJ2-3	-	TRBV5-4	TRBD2	TGTGCCAGCAGCTCGACTAGCGGCACAGATACGCAGTATTTT	CASSSTSGTDTQYF
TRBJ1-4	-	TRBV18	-	TGTGCCAGCTCACCGAACACGGGTACTAATGAAAAACTGTTTTTT	CASSPNTGTNEKLFF
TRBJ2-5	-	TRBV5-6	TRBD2	TGTGCCAGCAGCTTACTAGCGGGGAGGGAGGGGACCCAGTACTTC	CASSLLAGREGTQYF
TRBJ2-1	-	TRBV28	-	TGTGCCAGCAGCGGGGGAAACCGTTACAATGAGCAGTTCTTC	CASSGGNRYNEQFF
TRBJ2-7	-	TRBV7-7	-	TGTGCCAGCAGCCCCGCAGGGAACCCCTACGAGCAGTACTTC	CASSPAGNPYEQYF
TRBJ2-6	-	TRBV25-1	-	TGTGCCAGCAGCACCTTCGGGGTTGACGGGGCCAACGTCCTGACTTTC	CASSTFGVDGANVLTF
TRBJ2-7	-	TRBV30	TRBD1	TGTGCCTGGAGTGCGGGGACAGGGGTCTCTACGAAGCAGTACTTC	CAWSAGTGVSTKQYF
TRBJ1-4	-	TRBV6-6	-	TGTGCCAGCAAAACGGGATACACTAATGAAAAACTGTTTTTT	CASKTGYTNEKLFF
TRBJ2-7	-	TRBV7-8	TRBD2	TGTGCCAGCAGCTTAAATAGCGGGAGGCCTCACTACGAGCAGTACTTC	CASSLNSGRPHYEQYF
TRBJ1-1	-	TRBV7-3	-	TGTGCCAGCAGCTTGGTCCCCACCTGGGGAGTGGCTTTCTTT	CASSLVPTWGVAFF
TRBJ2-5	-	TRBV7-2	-	TGTGCCAGCAGCGGCTCGGAGACCCAGTACTTC	CASSGSETQYF
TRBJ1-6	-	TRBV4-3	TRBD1	TGCGCCAGCAGCCACACCGGGACAGCCGTCCAGAAATCCCCCCTCCACTTT	CASSHTGTAVQKSPLHF
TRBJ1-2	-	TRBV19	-	TGTGCCAGTACCATCGGTAACTATGGCTACACCTTC	CASTIGNYGYTF
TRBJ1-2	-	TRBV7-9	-	TGTGCCAGCAGCCATTCCGGAGGAGCTCCTTATGGCTACACCTTC	CASSHSGGAPYGYTF
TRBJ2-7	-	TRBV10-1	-	TGCGCCAGCAGACCTCAGGGAATTGACTGCGAGCAGTACTTC	CASRPQGIDCEQYF
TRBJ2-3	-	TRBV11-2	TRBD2	TGTGCCAGCAGCTTAGATAGAATTAGCGGGGGTACAGATACGCAGTATTTT	CASSLDRISGGTDTQYF
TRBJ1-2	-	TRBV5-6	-	TGTGCCAGCAGCTTATTATTTCGATTGGGTACCAGGGGCTACACCTTC	CASSLLFRLGTRGYTF
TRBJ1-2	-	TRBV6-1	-	TGTGCCATTCGCAGGGAACGACGCATGGGCTACACCTTC	CAIRRERRMGYTF
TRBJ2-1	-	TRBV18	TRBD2	TGTGCCAGCTCACAATATAGCGGGGGCTCCTACAATGAGCAGTTCTTC	CASSQYSGGSYNEQFF
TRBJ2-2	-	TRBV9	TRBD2	TGTGCCAGCAGCGTAGATGGCGGGAGTCGGACCGGGGAGCTGTTTTTT	CASSVDGGSRTGELFF
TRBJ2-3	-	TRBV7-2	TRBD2	TGTGCCAGCAGTCGAGCGGGGGGCACAGATACGCAGTATTTT	CASSRAGGTDTQYF
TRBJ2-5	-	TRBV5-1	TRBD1	TGCGCCAGCAGCTTGGGGACAGGCTCGGAGACCCAGTACTTC	CASSLGTGSETQYF
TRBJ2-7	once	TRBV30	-	TGTGCCTGGACTGAGGGGGTTAGCTCCTACGAGCAGTACTTC	CAWTEGVSSYEQYF
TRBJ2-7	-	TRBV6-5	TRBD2	TGTGCCAGCAGTATAGCGGGGGGGCCCTACGAGCAGTACTTC	CASSIAGGPYEQYF
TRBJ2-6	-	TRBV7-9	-	TGTGCCAGCAGCTTAGGTACCAGCTCTGGGGCCAACGTCCTGACTTTC	CASSLGTSSGANVLTF